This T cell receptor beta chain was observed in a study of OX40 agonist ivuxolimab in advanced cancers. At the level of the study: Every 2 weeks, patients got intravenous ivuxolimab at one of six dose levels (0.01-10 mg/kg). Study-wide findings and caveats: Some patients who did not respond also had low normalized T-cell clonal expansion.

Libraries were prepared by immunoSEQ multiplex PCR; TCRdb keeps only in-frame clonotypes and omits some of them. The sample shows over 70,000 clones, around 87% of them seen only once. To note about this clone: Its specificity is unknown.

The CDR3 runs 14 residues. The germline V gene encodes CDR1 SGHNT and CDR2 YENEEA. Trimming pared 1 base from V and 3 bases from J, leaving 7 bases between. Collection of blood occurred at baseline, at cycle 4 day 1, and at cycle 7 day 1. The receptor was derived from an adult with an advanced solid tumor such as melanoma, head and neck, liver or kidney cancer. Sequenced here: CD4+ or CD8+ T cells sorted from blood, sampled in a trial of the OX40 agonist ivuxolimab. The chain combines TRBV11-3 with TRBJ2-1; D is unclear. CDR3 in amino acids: CASSLGVNYNEQFF. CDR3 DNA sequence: TGTGCCAGCAGCTTAGGGGTGAACTACAATGAGCAGTTCTTC. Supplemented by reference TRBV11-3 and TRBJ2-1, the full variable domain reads EAGVVQSPRYKIIEKKQPVAFWCNPISGHNTLYWYLQNLGQGPELLIRYENEEAVDDSQLPKDRFSAERLKGVDSTLKIQPAELGDSAVYLCASSLGVNYNEQFFGPGTRLTVL.